This T cell receptor (beta chain) was recorded in a study of cytomegalovirus exposure and HLA in healthy donors. General study findings and limits: Across HLA loci, a later analysis found differing TCR association rates, with DRB1 most and HLA-C fewest. Data from an earlier analysis indicated that most TCR beta V segments were productive either about 87% or about 30% of the time. The records held CMV serostatus as the only immune exposure information.

Points on this clone: Its antigen is still unknown.

The primer mix had 60 Vbeta and 13 Jbeta primers. As processed by the authors: The count from a later analysis was tens of millions of unique TCR beta chains, around 10 million of them shared. Measured with immunoSEQ multiplex PCR; TCRdb has only the in-frame clones, and not every one. That table supplies the V and J calls and clone size; D and trimming were determined from the DNA. The sample lists about 150,000 clones; 85% were seen once. The V segment lost 4 bases and the J segment 5 bases; nucleotides outside the gene matches: 14. Germline lookup yields CDR1 SGHNT and CDR2 YYREEE (reference sequence). CDR3 length equals 16 residues.

This receptor was identified in a boy between 2 and 10 years old in good health and CMV-seronegative. The sequencing input was PBMCs. The rearrangement uses TRBV5-4 and TRBJ2-5, with TRBD1 matching over 7 bases. The CDR3 DNA sequence: TGTGCCAGCAGCCCTGATCCACAGGGGATTCGTGAGACCCAGTACTTC. This codes for CASSPDPQGIRETQYF.